The 10 T cell receptor beta chains in this list originate from one sample, sequenced in a study of brain T cells in children with intractable seizures. Only in-frame clones appear in the TCRdb table, and some are missing; sequencing was by immunoSEQ multiplex PCR. The sample holds about 80,000 clones, roughly 89% seen once. The input for sequencing was peripheral blood, taken at surgery. All receptors derive from a girl under 10 years old with Rasmussen encephalitis and intractable seizures.

This clone was seen a few times. The chain uses TRBV2 and TRBJ1-1, with no clear D. The ends were cut back, 3 bases at V and 1 base at J, with 6 bases in the middle. The CDR3 spans 13 residues. Germline CDR1 reads SNHLY; CDR2 reads FYNNEI. CDR3 in DNA: TGTGCCAGCAGTGAGGAGGGGAACACTGAAGCTTTCTTT. It specifies CASSEEGNTEAFF.

As regards this clone: One end of the junction does not line up with germline, which may come from a read error. This chain links TRBV7-7 with TRBJ2-7; D remains ambiguous. In germline, CDR1 is SSHAT, CDR2 FNYEAQ (reference sequence). CDR3 length: 15 residues. The DNA for the CDR3 is TGTGCTAGCAGCTTCACAGCCCCCACCCAGTACGAGCAGTACTTC. Translating gives CASSFTAPTQYEQYF.

The chain joins TRBV18 to TRBJ2-6; the D is unclear. Trimming removed 0 bases from V and 2 bases from J, with 5 bases in between. The CDR3 length is 15 residues. The V gene's germline CDR1 is KGHSH and CDR2 LQKENI. CDR3: CASSPPPPGANVLTF. The DNA for the CDR3 is TGTGCCAGCTCACCACCTCCTCCTGGGGCCAACGTCCTGACTTTC.

This chain uses TRBV24-1 with TRBJ2-3; 10 bases align to TRBD2. Per germline, CDR1 KGHDR and CDR2 SFDVKD. V shed 4 bases, J shed 3 bases, and the junction held 6 bases outside the gene matches. The CDR3 totals 16 residues. CDR3 nucleotide sequence: TGTGCCACCAGTGACGCTCTAGCGGGGGTTACAGATACGCAGTATTTT. Translated, it gives CATSDALAGVTDTQYF.

J is TRBJ1-1 and V is TRBV19; 10 bases agree with TRBD1. This CDR3 spans 17 amino acids. Germline V CDR1 and CDR2: LNHDA, SQIVND (reference sequence). Unmatched junction bases numbered 11, after V lost 3 bases and J lost 4 bases. The CDR3: CASSMRDRGSEGTEAFF. Written as DNA, the CDR3 is TGTGCCAGTAGTATGCGGGACAGGGGATCAGAAGGCACTGAAGCTTTCTTT.

CDR3 coding DNA: TGTGCCAGCAGTTGGGACAGGAACCGTAATGAAAAACTGTTTTTT. Residues: CASSWDRNRNEKLFF. V usage is TRBV6-2 or TRBV6-3 and J usage is TRBJ1-4, with 8 positions matching TRBD1. The CDR3 spans 15 residues. Germline CDR1 and CDR2: MNHEY and SVGEGT. The ends lost 4 bases at V and 4 bases at J; junction bases unmatched: 5.

V and J are TRBV7-9 and TRBJ1-6; the D gene is possibly TRBD1 (6 bases). The V gene lost 1 base and the J gene lost 7 bases, with 17 bases spanning the gap. Per germline, CDR1 SEHNR and CDR2 FQNEAQ (reference sequence). The CDR3 has 17 amino acids. The CDR3 DNA reads as TGTGCCAGCAGCTTAGAGGACCCCCCAGGGGCAAATTCACCCCTCCACTTT. It yields the protein CASSLEDPPGANSPLHF.

The chain has TRBV30 and TRBJ1-5; perhaps TRBD1 as D (5 bases). The CDR3 length is 13 residues. Trimming took 2 bases from V and 8 from J, leaving 13 bases between them. Germline V gives CDR1 GTSNPN, CDR2 SVGIG (reference sequence). CDR3 DNA sequence: TGTGCCTGGAGTCCGGGGCTCCTGGAGCCCCAGCATTTT. The encoded protein is CAWSPGLLEPQHF.

V and J are TRBV6-5 and TRBJ1-1, with TRBD1 matching 10 bases. The J segment lost 6 bases and the V segment lost 0 bases, leaving 4 bases of the junction unmatched. CDR1 is MNHEY and CDR2 is SVGAGI in the germline V gene. The CDR3 consists of 15 residues. In DNA, the CDR3 is TGTGCCAGCAGTTACTCGACAGGGACAGGGGCTGAAGCTTTCTTT. Its translation is CASSYSTGTGAEAFF.

The J gene is TRBJ1-1, the V gene TRBV7-9, with 9 nucleotides matching TRBD1. Per the germline V gene, CDR1 is SEHNR and CDR2 is FQNEAQ (reference sequence). CDR3 size: 12 residues. With 5 bases clipped from V and 8 bases from J, the junction kept 3 bases outside the gene matches. The CDR3 bases are TGTGCCAGCAGCCCCGGGACAGGGGAAGCTTTCTTT. It is translated as CASSPGTGEAFF.